This is a list of T cell receptor beta chains from one sample in a study of regulatory T cells in long-lasting Graves disease. Using its own MiXCR run on the multiplex PCR reads, TCRdb lists one record per CDR3 protein. Seen here are over 200,000 distinct CDR3 sequences, about a sixth observed once, and the top ten hold roughly a fifth. Sequencing used peripheral blood mononuclear cells (PBMCs), obtained at new diagnosis, from a patient treated with antithyroid drugs. The receptors stem from a female donor with Graves disease. The CDR3 runs from the conserved cysteine through the conserved F or W. D genes are given only for firm matches. Size values are once, few and many counts, or a class for expanded clones, and some rows have none.

j_gene | d_gene | abundance | v_gene | CDR3aa | CDR3nt
TRBJ2-7 | NA | many | TRBV28 | CASSSSPRFHEQYF | TGTGCCAGCAGTTCTTCCCCTCGTTTCCACGAGCAGTACTTC
TRBJ2-3 | NA | NA | TRBV19 | CASARTASTDTQYF | TGTGCCAGCGCCCGGACAGCAAGCACAGATACGCAGTATTTT
TRBJ2-7 | NA | many | TRBV6-5 | CASSYVMEGRNEQYF | TGTGCCAGCAGTTACGTTATGGAGGGCCGAAACGAGCAGTACTTC
TRBJ2-7 | NA | many | TRBV4-3 | CASSRILGIYEQYF | TGCGCCAGCAGCCGTATACTAGGAATCTACGAGCAGTACTTC
TRBJ1-1 | NA | many | TRBV10-2 | CASLGGGYTEAFF | TGCGCCAGTCTAGGGGGAGGTTACACTGAAGCTTTCTTT
TRBJ2-2 | NA | NA | TRBV30 | CAWIPPNTGELFF | TGTGCCTGGATACCACCGAACACCGGGGAGCTGTTTTTT
TRBJ1-4 | NA | NA | TRBV5-5 | CASSLEGYNEKLFF | TGTGCCAGCAGCTTGGAGGGCTATAATGAAAAACTGTTTTTT
TRBJ2-1 | TRBD2 | many | TRBV20-1 | CSARDRLAGVYEQFF | TGCAGTGCTAGAGATAGGCTAGCGGGAGTGTATGAGCAGTTCTTC
TRBJ2-7 | TRBD1 | once | TRBV12-3/TRBV12-4 | CASRFGTGGWYEQYF | TGTGCCAGCAGATTCGGGACAGGGGGATGGTACGAGCAGTACTTC
TRBJ1-1 | NA | many | TRBV3-1 | CASSQDLGREAFF | TGTGCCAGCAGCCAAGATTTAGGACGGGAAGCTTTCTTT
TRBJ2-5 | NA | NA | TRBV24-1 | CATRKTGSETQYF | TGTGCCACCAGGAAAACAGGGTCAGAGACCCAGTACTTC
TRBJ2-5 | NA | many | TRBV2 | CASSEQSAKGDQYF | TGTGCCAGCAGTGAACAGTCAGCCAAGGGGGACCAGTACTTC
TRBJ2-7 | TRBD2 | many | TRBV11-2 | CASSLGLAGVYEQYF | TGTGCCAGCAGCTTAGGACTAGCGGGAGTGTACGAGCAGTACTTC
TRBJ1-6 | TRBD1 | many | TRBV5-6 | CASSWNPGGRNSPLHF | TGTGCCAGCAGCTGGAATCCAGGGGGCCGGAATTCACCCCTCCACTTT
TRBJ2-1 | NA | many | TRBV19 | CASSIDRKGNEQFF | TGTGCCAGTAGTATCGACCGAAAGGGCAATGAGCAGTTCTTC
TRBJ1-2 | TRBD1 | NA | TRBV20-1 | CSASNRGHATLTNYGYTF | TGCAGTGCTAGTAACAGGGGACACGCTACTCTTACTAACTATGGCTACACCTTC
TRBJ2-1 | NA | many | TRBV19 | CASSIARAPYNEQFF | TGTGCCAGTAGTATAGCTAGGGCCCCCTACAATGAGCAGTTCTTC
TRBJ2-1 | NA | few | TRBV15 | CATSIFGGEEQFF | TGTGCCACCAGCATATTTGGGGGCGAAGAGCAGTTCTTC
TRBJ2-7 | NA | many | TRBV20-1 | CSARQATYEQYF | TGCAGTGCTAGACAGGCCACCTACGAGCAGTACTTC
TRBJ2-2 | TRBD2 | many | TRBV2 | CASSQAGLPNTGELFF | TGTGCCAGCAGCCAAGCGGGGCTACCGAACACCGGGGAGCTGTTTTTT